Following are 9 T cell receptor beta chains from one sample sequenced in a study of T cell repertoires in cytomegalovirus infection. These receptors are not linked to any known antigen. From the reads, TCRdb called clonotypes with MiXCR, one entry per CDR3 protein. The sample shows about 920,000 distinct CDR3 sequences, approximately 31% of them seen only once. The sample was cultured CD8+ T cells from PBMCs, taken from culture after CMV antigen stimulation. All receptors come from a human donor in good health (CMV status not recorded). Some clones in this sample may be carry-over from other donors' samples.

This sequence joins TRBV6-5 and TRBJ2-5, with TRBD2 matching over 8 bases. CDR1 and CDR2 (germline): MNHEY, SVGAGI. The ends lost 0 bases at V and 5 bases at J; junction bases unmatched: 5. The CDR3 consists of 15 residues. The CDR3 loop is CASSYSDGGGETQYF. Here the CDR3 DNA reads TGTGCCAGCAGTTACTCGGACGGGGGGGGGGAGACCCAGTACTTC.

The sample holds a few counts of this clonotype. The chain employs TRBV7-9 and TRBJ2-5; weak D call: TRBD1 (6 bases). Per the germline V gene, CDR1 is SEHNR and CDR2 is FQNEAQ (reference sequence). Trimming took off 5 bases at V and 1 base at J, with 14 bases between the two ends. The CDR3 extends over 15 amino acids. CDR3 DNA: TGTGCCAGCAGCACAATTCGGACAGCCCAAGAGACCCAGTACTTC. Its protein is CASSTIRTAQETQYF. The full variable domain, with the rest looked up from reference TRBV7-9 and TRBJ2-5, is DTGVSQNPRHKITKRGQNVTFRCDPISEHNRLYWYRQTLGQGPEFLTYFQNEAQLEKSRLLSDRFSAERPKGSFSTLEIQRTEQGDSAMYLCASSTIRTAQETQYFGPGTRLLVL.

The V and J genes are TRBV20-1 and TRBJ2-7; D gene uncertain. Per the germline V gene, CDR1 is DFQATT and CDR2 is SNEGSKA (reference sequence). This CDR3 region has 13 residues. The V gene lost 2 bases and the J gene lost 0 bases, with 8 bases spanning the gap. In nucleotides, the CDR3 is TGCAGTGCTAGAAAGCCGAGCTCCTACGAGCAGTACGTC. It translates to CSARKPSSYEQYV.

There are a few counts of this clonotype. The rearrangement joins TRBV7-6 to TRBJ2-7, with a possible D match to TRBD2 (6 bases). This CDR3 spans 15 amino acids. Germline V gene lookup returns CDR1 SGHVS and CDR2 FNYEAQ. V was pared by 1 base and J by 2 bases, with 12 bases between. The CDR3 DNA is TGTGCCAGCAGCTTAGGCAAGGGACTTCCCTACGAGCAGTACGTC. Translating it yields CASSLGKGLPYEQYV.

This chain joins TRBV6-2 or TRBV6-3 and TRBJ2-1, with TRBD2 matching over 10 bases. Unmatched junction bases numbered 2, after V lost 7 bases and J lost 5 bases. The CDR3 runs to 13 residues. Germline V lookup: CDR1 MNHEY, CDR2 SVGEGT. The CDR3 coding sequence is TGTGCCAGCAATAGCGGGGGGAACAATGAGCAGTTCTTC. Protein: CASNSGGNNEQFF.

The chain combines TRBV2 with TRBJ1-1, with 9 nucleotides matching TRBD1. This CDR3 is 16 amino acids long. CDR1 is SNHLY, CDR2 FYNNEI, per germline. V was clipped by 0 bases and J by 5 bases; unmatched bases: 7. The CDR3, as DNA: TGTGCCAGCAGTGAAGCGGGACAGGGCGTGTGGACTGAAGCTTTCTTT. It yields the protein CASSEAGQGVWTEAFF.

In this sample, this clonotype turned up a few times. The V gene is TRBV4-1, the J gene TRBJ2-3, with D unclear. Germline V gene lookup returns CDR1 MGHRA and CDR2 YSYEKL. The V and J ends lost 2 bases and 6 bases respectively, with 9 bases between them. The length of the CDR3 is 13 residues. In DNA form, the CDR3 reads TGCGCCAGCAGCCAACGGCCCCTGGATACGCAGTATTTT. Translation gives CASSQRPLDTQYF.

This clonotype was recorded at least ten times. The V and J genes are TRBV7-6 and TRBJ1-2, with a possible D match to TRBD1 (5 bases). CDR1 is SGHVS and CDR2 is FNYEAQ in the germline V gene. The CDR3 covers 16 residues. Trimming cost V 3 bases and J 5 bases, with 19 bases left between them. The CDR3 DNA sequence: TGTGCCAGCAGCTTGGGGCCCAACCCCGGGGAGTATGGCTACACCTTC. This gives the protein CASSLGPNPGEYGYTF. Looking up the rest from reference TRBV7-6 and TRBJ1-2 gives the full variable domain: GAGVSQSPRYKVTKRGQDVALRCDPISGHVSLYWYRQALGQGPEFLTYFNYEAQQDKSGLPNDRFSAERPEGSISTLTIQRTEQRDSAMYRCASSLGPNPGEYGYTFGSGTRLTVV.

J is TRBJ2-2 and V is TRBV11-2; D is unclear. The V gene lost 6 bases and the J gene lost 15 bases, with 17 bases spanning the gap. CDR3 length equals 12 residues. Germline V lookup: CDR1 SGHAT, CDR2 FQNNGV. The CDR3 reads CASRTGTGMVFF. In DNA form, the CDR3 reads TGTGCCAGCAGAACGGGCACCGGAATGGTGTTTTTT. The variable domain in full, completed from reference TRBV11-2 and TRBJ2-2, reads EAGVAQSPRYKIIEKRQSVAFWCNPISGHATLYWYQQILGQGPKLLIQFQNNGVVDDSQLPKDRFSAERLKGVDSTLKIQPAKLEDSAVYLCASRTGTGMVFFGEGSRLTVL.